This T cell receptor (beta chain) derives from a study of blood T cell repertoires in COVID-19. The overall study: T cells, B-cell-depleted T cells, or PBMCs provided the cDNA or gDNA that served as material.

The protocol was immunoSEQ multiplex PCR, while the TCRdb copy is restricted to in-frame clones and leaves out a portion. The sample has over 100,000 clones; approximately 86% are singletons. The CDR3 has 13 amino acids. Trimming at V came to 7 bases and at J to 10 bases, leaving 8 bases not matched to a gene. Germline CDR1 is MGHDK and CDR2 is SYGVNS. What was sequenced was peripheral blood. The sequence was obtained from a man between 40 and 49 years old with acute or convalescent COVID-19. The genes are TRBV25-1 and TRBJ1-1; 11 nucleotides align to TRBD1. The CDR3 DNA reads TGTGCCAGCATCGGACAGGGGGCTGGGGGAGCTTTCTTT. Its protein product is CASIGQGAGGAFF.